One T cell receptor beta chain is described in this entry. The ends lost 3 bases at V and 4 bases at J; junction bases unmatched: 7. The CDR3 is made up of 17 amino acids. Germline V gene data show CDR1 as SGHKS and CDR2 as YYEKEE (reference sequence). This sample is drawn from a study of control samples from healthy donors and cancer patients. The table came from immunoSEQ multiplex PCR; TCRdb's copy has only in-frame clones and leaves some out. The sample contains some 150,000 clones, roughly 89% of which appear only once. Material for sequencing was blood. The receptor comes from a man aged 18 to 30 in good health. The rearrangement joins TRBV5-5 to TRBJ2-2; 12 bases fit TRBD2. CDR3 in amino acids: CASSSRLAGAATGELFF. In DNA, the CDR3 is TGTGCCAGCAGCTCTAGACTAGCGGGGGCAGCCACCGGGGAGCTGTTTTTT.